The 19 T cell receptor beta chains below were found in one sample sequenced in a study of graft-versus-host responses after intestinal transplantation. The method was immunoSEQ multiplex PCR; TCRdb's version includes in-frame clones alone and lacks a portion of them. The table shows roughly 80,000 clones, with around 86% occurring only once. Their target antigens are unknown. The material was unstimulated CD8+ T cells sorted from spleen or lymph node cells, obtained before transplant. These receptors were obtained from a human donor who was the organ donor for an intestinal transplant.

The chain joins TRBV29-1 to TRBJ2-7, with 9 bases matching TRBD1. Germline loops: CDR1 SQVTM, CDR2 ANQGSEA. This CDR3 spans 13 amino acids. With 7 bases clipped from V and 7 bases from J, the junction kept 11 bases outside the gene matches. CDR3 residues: CSARDRETSEQYF. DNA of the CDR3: TGCAGCGCCCGGGACAGGGAGACTTCGGAGCAGTACTTC.

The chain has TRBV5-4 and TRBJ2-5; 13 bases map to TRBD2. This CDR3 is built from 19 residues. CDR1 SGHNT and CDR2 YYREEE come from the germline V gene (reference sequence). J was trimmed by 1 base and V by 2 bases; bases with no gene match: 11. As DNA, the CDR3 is TGTGCCAGCAGCTTTATCCGACTAGCGGGGGGCCTCCCCCAAGAGACCCAGTACTTC. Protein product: CASSFIRLAGGLPQETQYF.

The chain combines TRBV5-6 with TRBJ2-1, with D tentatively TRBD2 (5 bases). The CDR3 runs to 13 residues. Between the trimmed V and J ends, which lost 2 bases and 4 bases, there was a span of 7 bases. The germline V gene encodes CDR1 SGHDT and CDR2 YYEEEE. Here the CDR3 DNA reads TGTGCCAGCAGCTTATCGGGGTACAATGAGCAGTTCTTC. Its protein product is CASSLSGYNEQFF.

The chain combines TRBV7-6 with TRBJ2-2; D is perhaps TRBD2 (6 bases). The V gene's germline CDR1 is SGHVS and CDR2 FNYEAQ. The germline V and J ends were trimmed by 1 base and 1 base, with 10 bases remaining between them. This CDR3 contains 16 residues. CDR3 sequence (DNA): TGTGCCAGCAGCTTAGGTCAGGGACTGAACACCGGGGAGCTGTTTTTT. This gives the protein CASSLGQGLNTGELFF.

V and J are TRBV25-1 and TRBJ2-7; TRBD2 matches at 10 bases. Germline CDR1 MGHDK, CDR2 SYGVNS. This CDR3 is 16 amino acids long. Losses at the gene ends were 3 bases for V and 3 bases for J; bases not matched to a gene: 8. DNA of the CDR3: TGTGCCAGCAGTGATTCCCTCGGACTAGCGGACTACGAGCAGTACTTC. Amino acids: CASSDSLGLADYEQYF.

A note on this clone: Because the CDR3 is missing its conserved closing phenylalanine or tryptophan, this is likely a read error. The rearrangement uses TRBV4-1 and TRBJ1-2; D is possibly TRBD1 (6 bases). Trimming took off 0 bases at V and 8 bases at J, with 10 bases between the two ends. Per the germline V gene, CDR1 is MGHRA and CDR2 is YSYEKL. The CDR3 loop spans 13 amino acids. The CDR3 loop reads CASSQEEGGGYTL. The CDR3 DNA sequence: TGCGCCAGCAGCCAAGAGGAAGGGGGAGGCTACACCCTC.

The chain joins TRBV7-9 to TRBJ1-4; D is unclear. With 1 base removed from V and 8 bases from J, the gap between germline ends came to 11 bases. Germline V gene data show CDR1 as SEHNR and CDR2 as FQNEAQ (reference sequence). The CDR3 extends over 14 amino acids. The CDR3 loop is CASSLDVVEEKLFF. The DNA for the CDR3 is TGTGCCAGCAGCTTAGACGTGGTTGAAGAAAAACTGTTTTTT. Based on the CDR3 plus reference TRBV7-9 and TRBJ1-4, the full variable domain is DTGVSQNPRHKITKRGQNVTFRCDPISEHNRLYWYRQTLGQGPEFLTYFQNEAQLEKSRLLSDRFSAERPKGSFSTLEIQRTEQGDSAMYLCASSLDVVEEKLFFGSGTQLSVL.

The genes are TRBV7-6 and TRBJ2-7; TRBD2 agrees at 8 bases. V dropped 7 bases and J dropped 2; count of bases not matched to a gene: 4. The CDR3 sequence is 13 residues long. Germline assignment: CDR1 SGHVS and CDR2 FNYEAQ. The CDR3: CASTPGGAYEQYF. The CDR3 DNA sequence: TGTGCCAGCACCCCCGGGGGGGCCTACGAGCAGTACTTC.

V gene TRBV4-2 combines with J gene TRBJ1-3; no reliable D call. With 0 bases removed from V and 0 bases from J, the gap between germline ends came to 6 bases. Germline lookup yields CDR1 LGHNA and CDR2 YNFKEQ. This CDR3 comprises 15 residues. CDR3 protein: CASSQERPSGNTIYF. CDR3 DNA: TGTGCCAGCAGCCAAGAACGGCCCTCTGGAAACACCATATATTTT.

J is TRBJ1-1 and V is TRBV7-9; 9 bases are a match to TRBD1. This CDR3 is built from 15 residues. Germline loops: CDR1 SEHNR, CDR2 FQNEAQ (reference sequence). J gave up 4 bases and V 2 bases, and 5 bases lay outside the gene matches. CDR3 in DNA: TGTGCCAGCAGCTTATTACAGGGGGCGGTCACTGAAGCTTTCTTT. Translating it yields CASSLLQGAVTEAFF.

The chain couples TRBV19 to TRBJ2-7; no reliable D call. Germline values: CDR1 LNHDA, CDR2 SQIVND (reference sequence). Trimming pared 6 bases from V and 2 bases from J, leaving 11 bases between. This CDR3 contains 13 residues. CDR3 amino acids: CASSLTGPYEQYF. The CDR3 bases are TGTGCCAGTAGCTTAACGGGTCCCTACGAGCAGTACTTC.

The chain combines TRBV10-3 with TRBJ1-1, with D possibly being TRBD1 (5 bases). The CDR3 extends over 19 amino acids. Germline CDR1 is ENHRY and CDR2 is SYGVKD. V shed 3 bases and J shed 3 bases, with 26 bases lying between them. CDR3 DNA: TGTGCCATCAGTGACGGGGGGATGGGTACTTGGGGTGAGGACACTGAAGCTTTCTTT. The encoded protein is CAISDGGMGTWGEDTEAFF.

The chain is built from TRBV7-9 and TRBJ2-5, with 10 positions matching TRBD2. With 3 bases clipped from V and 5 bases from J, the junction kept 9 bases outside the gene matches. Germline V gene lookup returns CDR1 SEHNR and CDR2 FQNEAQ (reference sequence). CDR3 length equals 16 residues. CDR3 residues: CASSFLAGAEVETQYF. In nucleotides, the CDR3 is TGTGCCAGCAGCTTTCTAGCGGGGGCCGAGGTGGAGACCCAGTACTTC. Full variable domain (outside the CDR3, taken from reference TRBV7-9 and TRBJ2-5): DTGVSQNPRHKITKRGQNVTFRCDPISEHNRLYWYRQTLGQGPEFLTYFQNEAQLEKSRLLSDRFSAERPKGSFSTLEIQRTEQGDSAMYLCASSFLAGAEVETQYFGPGTRLLVL.

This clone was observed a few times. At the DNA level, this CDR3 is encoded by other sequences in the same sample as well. The CDR3 loop is CASSLEDSSNQPQHF. Here the CDR3 DNA reads TGTGCCAGCAGCTTAGAGGACAGTAGCAATCAGCCCCAGCATTTT. The genes are TRBV7-8 and TRBJ1-5; D possibly corresponds to TRBD1 (6 bases). Trimming removed 1 base at V and 0 bases at J, with 7 bases between. Germline values: CDR1 SGHVS, CDR2 FQNEAQ. This CDR3 spans 15 amino acids.

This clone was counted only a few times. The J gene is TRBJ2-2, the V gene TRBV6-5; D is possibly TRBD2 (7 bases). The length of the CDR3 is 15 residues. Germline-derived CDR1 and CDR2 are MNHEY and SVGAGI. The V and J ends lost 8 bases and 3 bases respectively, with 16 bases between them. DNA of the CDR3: TGTGCCAGCCGCTCGGGGCGGGGGCACACCGGGGAGCTGTTTTTT. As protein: CASRSGRGHTGELFF.

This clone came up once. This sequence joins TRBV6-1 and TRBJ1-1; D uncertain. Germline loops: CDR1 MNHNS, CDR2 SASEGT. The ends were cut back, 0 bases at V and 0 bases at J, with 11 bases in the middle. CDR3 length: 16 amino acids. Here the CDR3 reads CASSEAFPFMNTEAFF. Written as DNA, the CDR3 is TGTGCCAGCAGTGAAGCGTTTCCGTTTATGAACACTGAAGCTTTCTTT.

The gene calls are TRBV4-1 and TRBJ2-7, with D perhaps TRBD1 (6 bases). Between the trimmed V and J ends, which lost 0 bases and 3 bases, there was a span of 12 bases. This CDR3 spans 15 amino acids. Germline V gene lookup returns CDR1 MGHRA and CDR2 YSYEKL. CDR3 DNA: TGCGCCAGCAGCCAAGATCTAGAGGGGGACTACGAGCAGTACTTC. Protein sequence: CASSQDLEGDYEQYF.

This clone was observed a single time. The CDR3 coding sequence is TGTGCCAGCAGCGTCGGGAGGAACCAAAACATTCAGTACTTC. As protein: CASSVGRNQNIQYF. The genes are TRBV9 and TRBJ2-4, with TRBD2 matching 7 bases. This CDR3 region has 14 residues. From germline, CDR1 is SGDLS and CDR2 YYNGEE. V shed 2 bases, J shed 5 bases, and the junction held 4 bases outside the gene matches.

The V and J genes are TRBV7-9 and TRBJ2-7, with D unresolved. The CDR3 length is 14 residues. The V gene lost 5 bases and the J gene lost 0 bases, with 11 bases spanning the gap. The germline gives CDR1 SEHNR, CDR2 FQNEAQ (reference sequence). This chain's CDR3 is CASSVGGASYEQYF. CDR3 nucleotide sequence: TGTGCCAGCAGCGTGGGCGGCGCCTCCTACGAGCAGTACTTC.